The T cell receptor (beta chain) under discussion was sequenced for a study of cytomegalovirus exposure and HLA in healthy donors. Overall study context: A subsequent analysis stated that the 120 or so validation repertoires were run on the same platform as the approximately 610 first-cohort repertoires.

Sequencing was performed with immunoSEQ multiplex PCR; in TCRdb, only in-frame clones are kept and a portion is missing. The data contain roughly 86,000 clones, 90% to 96% of them singletons. The donors were part of the validation cohort, which consisted of more than 90 subjects and was separate from the first cohort of about 720 subjects. The germline V gene has CDR1 SGHRS and CDR2 YFSETQ. V gave up 1 base and J gave up 4 bases, with 10 bases separating them. The CDR3 has 14 residues. The chain uses TRBV5-1 and TRBJ2-3, with D perhaps TRBD2 (6 bases). The clonotype was recovered from a man between 18 and 35 years old in good health and CMV-seropositive. What was sequenced was PBMCs. The CDR3 nucleotides read TGCGCCAGCAGCTTGATCGGGGGTTCAGATACGCAGTATTTT. Residues: CASSLIGGSDTQYF.